This is a list of T cell receptor beta chains from one sample in a study of shared T cell receptors in the human thymus. Clones were sequenced by immunoSEQ multiplex PCR, and TCRdb holds only the in-frame ones, with some missing. The repertoire has under 850,000 clones, around 87% of them found once; the top ten carry approximately 0.01%. The data also belong to a second study, concerning human thymus T cells.

Sequences were obtained from thymocytes. These receptors were collected from a boy under two years old with a congenital heart defect. The CDR3 runs from the conserved cysteine through the conserved F or W. A D gene is named only where the DNA matches it firmly. A clone size is listed for some rows: how often the clone was seen (once, few, many), or a class if it is expanded.

TRBV29-1	-	TRBJ1-1	-	TGCAGCGTTTTCAGGGATGAAGCTTTCTTT	CSVFRDEAFF
TRBV4-3	few	TRBJ2-7	TRBD1	TGCGCCAGCAGCCAGGACAGGGCCTATAGGATCCCGTACGAGCAGTACTTC	CASSQDRAYRIPYEQYF
TRBV4-3	-	TRBJ2-7	TRBD2	TGCGCCAGCAGCCAAGGGACTAGCGGGCCTTCCTACGAGCAGTACTTC	CASSQGTSGPSYEQYF
TRBV27	once	TRBJ2-7	TRBD2	TGTGCCAGCAGTTTAAGGTACCGCGGGGGTAACCACGAGCAGTACTTC	CASSLRYRGGNHEQYF
TRBV5-1	-	TRBJ2-7	TRBD2	TGCGCCAGCAGCTTGCCTAGCGGGACGGACTACGAGCAGTACTTC	CASSLPSGTDYEQYF
TRBV27	-	TRBJ2-7	TRBD2	TGTGCCAGCAGTTATTCCCCCGGGACTAGCGGGAAGGCCGAGCAGTACTTC	CASSYSPGTSGKAEQYF
TRBV5-1	few	TRBJ2-7	-	TGCGCCAGCAGCTTGAGCGTCGGCGGGACGTCGTTAGACTACGAGCAGTACTTC	CASSLSVGGTSLDYEQYF
TRBV28	-	TRBJ2-4	-	TGTGCCAGCAGTTTCTATGGGGCTGAGGCCAAAAACATTCAGTACTTC	CASSFYGAEAKNIQYF
TRBV4-1	once	TRBJ2-3	TRBD1	TGCGCCAGCAGCAAACAGGGGGTTTGGACAGATACGCAGTATTTT	CASSKQGVWTDTQYF
TRBV12-5	-	TRBJ2-7	TRBD1	TGTGCTAGTGGATTAGACAGGGGACCCTACGAGCAGTACTTC	CASGLDRGPYEQYF
TRBV4-3	once	TRBJ2-7	TRBD1	TGCGCCAGCAGCCAACACCCGGGACAGGGATTCAACGAGCAGTACTTC	CASSQHPGQGFNEQYF
TRBV27	-	TRBJ1-5	-	TGTGCCAGCAGTTTGACAGAGAACAATCAGCCCCAGCATTTT	CASSLTENNQPQHF
TRBV6-1	-	TRBJ2-4	-	TGTGCCAGCAGTGCCAACAAAAACATTCAGTACTTC	CASSANKNIQYF
TRBV6-1	-	TRBJ1-5	-	TGTGCCAGCAGCCCCGAGGGAAGGCGCAATCAGCCCCAGCATTTT	CASSPEGRRNQPQHF
TRBV27	-	TRBJ2-3	TRBD1	TGTGCCAGCAGTTTAAGCAGGGGGCTGTTAGATACGCAGTATTTT	CASSLSRGLLDTQYF
TRBV18	once	TRBJ2-3	-	TGTGCCAGCTCACCTAGCGAGGGCACAGATACGCAGTATTTT	CASSPSEGTDTQYF
TRBV25-1	-	TRBJ1-5	-	TGTGCCAGCAGTGAGACAGATAGCAATCAGCCCCAGCATTTT	CASSETDSNQPQHF
TRBV5-1	-	TRBJ2-1	TRBD1	TGCGCCAGCAGCCCGGGACAGGGTTTTAACAATGAGCAGTTCTTC	CASSPGQGFNNEQFF
TRBV5-5	-	TRBJ2-7	TRBD2	TGTGCCAGCAGCCCCCTAAAGCGGGACCCCTACGAGCAGTACTTC	CASSPLKRDPYEQYF
TRBV11-2	-	TRBJ2-2	-	TGTGCCAGCAGCTTAGAGCGGGGGCGCACCGGGGAGCTGTTTTTT	CASSLERGRTGELFF
TRBV4-3	-	TRBJ2-1	-	TGCGCCAGCAGTCTACAGGGAAGTGAGCAGTTCTTC	CASSLQGSEQFF
TRBV28	-	TRBJ2-7	TRBD1	TGTGCCAGCAGTGAGTTTGCTCCGGGACAGTCCTACGAGCAGTACTTC	CASSEFAPGQSYEQYF
TRBV30	-	TRBJ2-7	TRBD1	TGTGCCTGGAGTGTAGACGGGACAGGGGCATACGAGCAGTACTTC	CAWSVDGTGAYEQYF
TRBV2	-	TRBJ2-7	TRBD1	TGTGCCAGCAGGGGACAGGGCCGCTACGAGCAGTACTTC	CASRGQGRYEQYF
TRBV11-2	-	TRBJ2-1	TRBD2	TGTGCCAGCAGCTTAGGTCTCCTAGCGGGAGGGCCGAAAGGGTGGGAGCAGTTCTTC	CASSLGLLAGGPKGWEQFF
TRBV5-8	-	TRBJ1-4	-	TGTGCCAGCAGCGCCCTGGGAGGGGCCGAAGAAAAACTGTTTTTT	CASSALGGAEEKLFF
TRBV5-5	-	TRBJ2-1	TRBD2	TGTGCCAGCAGCAGAGGGACTAGCAATGAGCAGTTCTTC	CASSRGTSNEQFF
TRBV4-2	-	TRBJ2-5	TRBD2	TGTGCCAGCAGCCAAGAGGGGGGGACTAGCGGGAGGAGGGGAGAGACCCAGTACTTC	CASSQEGGTSGRRGETQYF
TRBV19	-	TRBJ2-3	TRBD1	TGTGCCAGTAGTCTCCCGGGACAGGGAAGCACAGATACGCAGTATTTT	CASSLPGQGSTDTQYF
TRBV5-1	-	TRBJ2-5	-	TGCGCCAGCAGGGGGCGGCGGGAGACCCAGTACTTC	CASRGRRETQYF
TRBV6-5	-	TRBJ1-1	TRBD1	TGTGCCAGCAGCAAGGACAGGGTGGTCACTGAAGCTTTCTTT	CASSKDRVVTEAFF
TRBV11-2	-	TRBJ2-7	TRBD2	TGTGCCAGCAGCTTAGCGGGGGGAGGGAACCGCTACGAGCAGTACTTC	CASSLAGGGNRYEQYF
TRBV2	-	TRBJ1-2	-	TGTGCCAGCCCCTACAGTCGGCAACCGTATGGCTACACCTTC	CASPYSRQPYGYTF
TRBV27	-	TRBJ1-1	TRBD1	TGTGCCAGCACCCCCTACAGGGGGCTAGACACTGAAGCTTTCTTT	CASTPYRGLDTEAFF
TRBV7-7	-	TRBJ2-2	TRBD2	TGTGCTAGCAGCGAGAGGGAGGGACTAGCGGCGAACACCGGGGAGCTGTTTTTT	CASSEREGLAANTGELFF
TRBV5-5	-	TRBJ2-5	-	TGTGCCAGCAGCTTGGGGGTTACGGGGGAGACCCAGTACTTC	CASSLGVTGETQYF
TRBV5-4	-	TRBJ2-7	-	TGTGCCAGCAGCTTGGGACAGACCTCTGGGCAGTACTTC	CASSLGQTSGQYF
TRBV18	-	TRBJ2-1	TRBD2	TGTGCCAGCTCACCTAATGAGTTGGGACTATCCGGACATGAGCAGTTCTTC	CASSPNELGLSGHEQFF
TRBV28	-	TRBJ2-1	TRBD2	TGTGCCAGCAGTCATTCTAGCGGTGATTACAATGAGCAGTTCTTC	CASSHSSGDYNEQFF
TRBV6-1	-	TRBJ2-1	-	TGTGCCAGCAGTGAAAGCCCTTCGGGGTCGCCTTACAATGAGCAGTTCTTC	CASSESPSGSPYNEQFF
TRBV7-2	-	TRBJ2-3	TRBD2	TGTGCCAGCAGCTTAGCGCTGTGGGGAGCGGGAGCGGGCACAGATACGCAGTATTTT	CASSLALWGAGAGTDTQYF
TRBV5-1	-	TRBJ2-7	TRBD1	TGCGCCAGCAGCAGCCAGGGGGCCTACGAGCAGTACTTC	CASSSQGAYEQYF
TRBV4-1	-	TRBJ2-1	TRBD1	TGCGCCAGCAGCCCGTACAGGGGGCCAGTCCTACTAGGCAATGAGCAGTTCTTC	CASSPYRGPVLLGNEQFF
TRBV29-1	once	TRBJ1-5	TRBD1	TGCAGCGTTGAGGTAGGGGGCGGTCAGCCCCAGCATTTT	CSVEVGGGQPQHF
TRBV5-4	-	TRBJ2-3	TRBD2	TGTGCCAGCAGCTGCAGACTAGCGGGAGGGGGCACAGATACGCAGTATTTT	CASSCRLAGGGTDTQYF
TRBV27	-	TRBJ2-1	TRBD2	TGTGCCAGCCGCCCGCCTAGCGGGAAGAGCGATGAGCAGTTCTTC	CASRPPSGKSDEQFF